This T cell receptor beta chain was identified during a study of response to subunit inactivated influenza vaccine. The study, taken as a whole, reports: There was a suggestion from the authors that each seasonal influenza vaccination recruits few new T cells.

The J segment lost 3 bases and the V segment lost 5 bases, leaving 4 bases of the junction unmatched. This CDR3 is 14 amino acids long. Germline loops: CDR1 SGHVS, CDR2 FNYEAQ. A single record per CDR3 protein comes from TCRdb applying MiXCR to the RT-PCR reads. This table has over 650,000 distinct CDR3 sequences, 15% to 20% appearing once. In the case of this clonotype: The antigen is unknown.

The sequenced sample was PBMCs from blood, obtained around 5 days after vaccination. V is TRBV7-6 and J is TRBJ2-1, with 7 bases matching TRBD1. The TCR comes from a man aged 45 to 65 who received an inactivated influenza vaccine. The CDR3 nucleotides read TGTGCCAGCAGCCCGGACAGGAACTACAATGAGCAGTTCTTC. Amino acids: CASSPDRNYNEQFF. Using reference TRBV7-6 and TRBJ2-1 for the parts outside the CDR3, the full variable domain is GAGVSQSPRYKVTKRGQDVALRCDPISGHVSLYWYRQALGQGPEFLTYFNYEAQQDKSGLPNDRFSAERPEGSISTLTIQRTEQRDSAMYRCASSPDRNYNEQFFGPGTRLTVL.